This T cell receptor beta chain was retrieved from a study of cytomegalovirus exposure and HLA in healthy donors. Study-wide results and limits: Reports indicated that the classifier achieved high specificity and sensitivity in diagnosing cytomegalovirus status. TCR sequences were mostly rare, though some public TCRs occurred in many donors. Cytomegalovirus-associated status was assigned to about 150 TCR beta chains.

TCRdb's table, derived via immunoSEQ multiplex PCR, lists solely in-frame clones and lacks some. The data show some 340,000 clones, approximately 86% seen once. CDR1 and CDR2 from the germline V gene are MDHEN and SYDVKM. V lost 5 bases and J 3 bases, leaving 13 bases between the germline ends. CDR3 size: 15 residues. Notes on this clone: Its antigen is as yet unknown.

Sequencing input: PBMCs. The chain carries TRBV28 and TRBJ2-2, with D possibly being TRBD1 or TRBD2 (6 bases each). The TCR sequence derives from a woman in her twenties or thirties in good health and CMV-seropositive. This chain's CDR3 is CASSRGTPHTGELFF. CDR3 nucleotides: TGTGCCAGCAGTCGCGGGACACCTCACACCGGGGAGCTGTTTTTT.